These T cell receptor beta chains were read from a single sample in a study of blood T cell repertoires in COVID-19. TCRdb keeps only in-frame clones here, not all; method: immunoSEQ multiplex PCR. Of 250,000 to 300,000 clones in the sample, about 86% were seen once. Sequenced material: PBMCs or T cells enriched from blood (not recorded which). The receptors shown here come from a man aged 25-45 years with acute COVID-19. The CDR3 runs from the conserved cysteine through the conserved F or W. The D gene is left open where the match is weak. Clone size is stated in some rows and not others, as once, few, many or a class when expanded.

j_call: TRBJ1-6; clone_size: -; d_call: TRBD1; v_call: TRBV9; cdr3_aa: CASSTGAPGRSPLHF; cdr3_nt: TGTGCCAGCAGTACAGGGGCCCCTGGGCGGTCACCCCTCCACTTT
j_call: TRBJ2-5; clone_size: -; d_call: TRBD1; v_call: TRBV6-5; cdr3_aa: CASSWDREETQYF; cdr3_nt: TGTGCCAGCAGCTGGGACAGGGAAGAGACCCAGTACTTC
j_call: TRBJ1-5; clone_size: -; d_call: -; v_call: TRBV29-1; cdr3_aa: CSVGVSNQPQHF; cdr3_nt: TGCAGCGTTGGCGTTTCCAATCAGCCCCAGCATTTT
j_call: TRBJ2-5; clone_size: -; d_call: TRBD2; v_call: TRBV4-1; cdr3_aa: CASSQDATSEETQYF; cdr3_nt: TGCGCCAGCAGCCAAGATGCGACTAGCGAAGAGACCCAGTACTTC
j_call: TRBJ1-1; clone_size: -; d_call: -; v_call: TRBV28; cdr3_aa: CASSPGAVRAFF; cdr3_nt: TGTGCCAGCAGCCCAGGGGCGGTCAGAGCTTTCTTT
j_call: TRBJ1-1; clone_size: -; d_call: -; v_call: TRBV29-1; cdr3_aa: CSYIRQGLSEAFF; cdr3_nt: TGCAGCTACATACGGCAGGGTTTGTCTGAAGCTTTCTTT
j_call: TRBJ1-5; clone_size: -; d_call: -; v_call: TRBV7-8; cdr3_aa: CASSPDGGAYSNQPQHF; cdr3_nt: TGTGCCAGCAGCCCAGATGGCGGGGCCTATAGCAATCAGCCCCAGCATTTT
j_call: TRBJ1-3; clone_size: -; d_call: -; v_call: TRBV28; cdr3_aa: CASSEGSGNTIYF; cdr3_nt: TGTGCCAGCAGCGAGGGCTCTGGAAACACCATATATTTT
j_call: TRBJ1-3; clone_size: -; d_call: -; v_call: TRBV11-2; cdr3_aa: CASSLESLRASTIYF; cdr3_nt: TGTGCCAGCAGCTTAGAGTCGTTGCGGGCTAGTACCATATATTTT
j_call: TRBJ1-6; clone_size: few; d_call: -; v_call: TRBV25-1; cdr3_aa: CASSGAGRSYNSPLHF; cdr3_nt: TGTGCCAGCAGTGGGGCAGGCCGCTCCTATAATTCACCCCTCCACTTT
j_call: TRBJ1-6; clone_size: few; d_call: TRBD1; v_call: TRBV5-1; cdr3_aa: CASSLGAGTVNSPLHF; cdr3_nt: TGCGCCAGCAGCTTGGGCGCCGGGACAGTTAATTCACCCCTCCACTTT
j_call: TRBJ2-1; clone_size: -; d_call: -; v_call: TRBV6-5; cdr3_aa: CASSNNRANEQFF; cdr3_nt: TGTGCCAGCAGTAATAACAGGGCAAATGAGCAGTTCTTC
j_call: TRBJ2-3; clone_size: -; d_call: -; v_call: TRBV7-3; cdr3_aa: CASSWRATAWDTQYF; cdr3_nt: TGTGCCAGCAGCTGGCGGGCCACGGCTTGGGATACGCAGTATTTT
j_call: TRBJ1-2; clone_size: once; d_call: -; v_call: TRBV30; cdr3_aa: CAWSEDSIYGYTF; cdr3_nt: TGTGCCTGGAGTGAAGACAGCATCTATGGCTACACCTTC
j_call: TRBJ1-3; clone_size: -; d_call: -; v_call: TRBV5-4; cdr3_aa: CASSFGQGGEYSSGNTIYF; cdr3_nt: TGTGCCAGCAGCTTCGGGCAGGGTGGAGAATATTCGTCTGGAAACACCATATATTTT
j_call: TRBJ2-5; clone_size: -; d_call: TRBD2; v_call: TRBV6-5; cdr3_aa: CASYPRASGMETQYF; cdr3_nt: TGTGCCAGCTACCCGAGGGCTAGCGGGATGGAGACCCAGTACTTC
j_call: TRBJ2-1; clone_size: -; d_call: -; v_call: TRBV21-1; cdr3_aa: CASSGGREGEQFF; cdr3_nt: TGTGCCAGCAGCGGGGGTAGGGAGGGTGAGCAGTTCTTC